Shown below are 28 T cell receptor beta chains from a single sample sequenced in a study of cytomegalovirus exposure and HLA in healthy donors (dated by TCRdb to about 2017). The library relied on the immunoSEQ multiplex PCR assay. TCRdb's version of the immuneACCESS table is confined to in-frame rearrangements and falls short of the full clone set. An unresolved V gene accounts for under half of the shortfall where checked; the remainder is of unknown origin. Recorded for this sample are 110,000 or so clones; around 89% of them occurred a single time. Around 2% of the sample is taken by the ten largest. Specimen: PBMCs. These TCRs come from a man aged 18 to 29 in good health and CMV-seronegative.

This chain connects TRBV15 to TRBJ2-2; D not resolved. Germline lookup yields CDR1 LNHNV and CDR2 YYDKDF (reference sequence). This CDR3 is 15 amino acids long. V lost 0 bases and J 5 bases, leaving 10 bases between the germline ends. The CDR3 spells CATSRDRTGTGELFF. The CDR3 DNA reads TGTGCCACCAGCAGAGATCGAACCGGGACCGGGGAGCTGTTTTTT.

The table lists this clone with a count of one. This CDR3 is CASSTGTGSSYEQYF. The CDR3 region has the DNA TGTGCCAGCAGCACCGGGACAGGGAGCTCCTACGAGCAGTACTTC. The chain couples TRBV5-6 to TRBJ2-7; TRBD1 matches 9 bases. The CDR3 spans 15 residues. The V gene's germline CDR1 is SGHDT and CDR2 YYEEEE. With V trimmed by 4 bases and J by 0 bases, 5 bases remained unmatched. The whole variable domain, filled in from reference TRBV5-6 and TRBJ2-7, reads DAGVTQSPTHLIKTRGQQVTLRCSPKSGHDTVSWYQQALGQGPQFIFQYYEEEERQRGNFPDRFSGHQFPNYSSELNVNALLLGDSALYLCASSTGTGSSYEQYFGPGTRLTVT.

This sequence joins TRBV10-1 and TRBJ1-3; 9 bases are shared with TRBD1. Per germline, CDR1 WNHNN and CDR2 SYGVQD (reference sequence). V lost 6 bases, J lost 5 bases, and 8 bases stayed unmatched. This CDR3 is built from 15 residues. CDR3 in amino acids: CASRGRDRVRNTIYF. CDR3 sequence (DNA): TGCGCCAGCAGGGGGAGGGACAGGGTTCGAAACACCATATATTTT.

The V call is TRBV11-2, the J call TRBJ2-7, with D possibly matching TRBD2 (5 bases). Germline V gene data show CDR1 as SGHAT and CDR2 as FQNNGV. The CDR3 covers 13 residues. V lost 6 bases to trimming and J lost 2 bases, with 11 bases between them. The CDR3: CASSIDYTYEQYF. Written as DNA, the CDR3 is TGTGCCAGCAGTATTGACTATACCTACGAGCAGTACTTC.

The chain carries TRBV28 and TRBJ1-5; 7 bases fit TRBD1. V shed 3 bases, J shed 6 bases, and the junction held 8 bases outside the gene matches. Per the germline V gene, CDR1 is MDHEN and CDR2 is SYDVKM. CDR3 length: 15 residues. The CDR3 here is CASSFTDRGLQPQHF. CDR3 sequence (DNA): TGTGCCAGCAGTTTCACCGATAGGGGGCTTCAGCCCCAGCATTTT.

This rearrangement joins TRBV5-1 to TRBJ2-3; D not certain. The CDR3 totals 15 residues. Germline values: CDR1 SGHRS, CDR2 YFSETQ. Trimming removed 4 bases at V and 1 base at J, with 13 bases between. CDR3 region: CASSAFGQGTDTQYF. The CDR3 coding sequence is TGCGCCAGCAGCGCGTTTGGGCAGGGCACAGATACGCAGTATTTT.

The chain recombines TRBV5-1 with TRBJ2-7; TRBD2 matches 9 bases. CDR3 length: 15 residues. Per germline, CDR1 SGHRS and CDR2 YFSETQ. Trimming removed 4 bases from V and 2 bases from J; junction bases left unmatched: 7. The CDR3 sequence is CASSKGSGGTYEQYF. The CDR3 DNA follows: TGCGCCAGCAGCAAGGGTAGCGGGGGTACCTACGAGCAGTACTTC.

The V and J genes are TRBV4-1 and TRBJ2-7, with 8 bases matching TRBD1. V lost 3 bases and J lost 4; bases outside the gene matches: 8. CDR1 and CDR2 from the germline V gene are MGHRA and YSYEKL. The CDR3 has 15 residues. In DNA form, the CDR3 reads TGCGCCAGCAGCCAGACGACAGGGGATGTTTACGAGCAGTACTTC. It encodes CASSQTTGDVYEQYF.

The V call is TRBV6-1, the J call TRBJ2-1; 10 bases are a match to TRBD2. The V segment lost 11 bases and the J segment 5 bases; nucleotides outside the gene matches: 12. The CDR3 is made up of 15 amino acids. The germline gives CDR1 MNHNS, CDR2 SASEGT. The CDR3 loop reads CAGEWTSGTNNEQFF. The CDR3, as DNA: TGTGCCGGAGAGTGGACTAGCGGAACCAACAATGAGCAGTTCTTC.

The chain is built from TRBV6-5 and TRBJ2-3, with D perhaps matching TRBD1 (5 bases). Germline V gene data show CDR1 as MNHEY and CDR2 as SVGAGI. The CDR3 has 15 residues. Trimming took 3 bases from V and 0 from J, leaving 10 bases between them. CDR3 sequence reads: CASSYDRSSTDTQYF. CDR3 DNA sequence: TGTGCCAGCAGTTATGACAGAAGTAGCACAGATACGCAGTATTTT.

CDR3 sequence reads: CASSKQGKTYEQYF. CDR3 in DNA: TGTGCCAGTAGTAAGCAGGGGAAGACCTACGAGCAGTACTTC. V usage is TRBV19 and J usage is TRBJ2-7; possibly TRBD1 for D (6 bases). The CDR3 spans 14 residues. CDR1 and CDR2 (germline): LNHDA, SQIVND (reference sequence). V was trimmed by 4 bases and J by 2 bases, leaving 12 bases between them.

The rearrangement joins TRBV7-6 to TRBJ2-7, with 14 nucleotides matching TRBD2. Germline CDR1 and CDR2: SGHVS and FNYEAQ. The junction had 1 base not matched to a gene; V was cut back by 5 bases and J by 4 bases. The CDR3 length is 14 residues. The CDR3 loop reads CASSRTSGRYEQYF. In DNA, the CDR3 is TGTGCCAGCAGCCGGACTAGCGGGAGGTACGAGCAGTACTTC.

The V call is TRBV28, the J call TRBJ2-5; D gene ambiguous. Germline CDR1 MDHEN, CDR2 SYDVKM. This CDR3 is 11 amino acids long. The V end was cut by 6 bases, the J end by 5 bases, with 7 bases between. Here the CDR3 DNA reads TGTGCCAGCAGCACTCGGGAGACCCAGTACTTC. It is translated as CASSTRETQYF.

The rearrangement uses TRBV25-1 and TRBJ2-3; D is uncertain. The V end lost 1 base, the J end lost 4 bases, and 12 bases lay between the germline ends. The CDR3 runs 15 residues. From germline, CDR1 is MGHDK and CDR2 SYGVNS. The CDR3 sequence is CASSESGLQADTQYF. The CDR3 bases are TGTGCCAGCAGTGAATCCGGGTTGCAAGCAGATACGCAGTATTTT.

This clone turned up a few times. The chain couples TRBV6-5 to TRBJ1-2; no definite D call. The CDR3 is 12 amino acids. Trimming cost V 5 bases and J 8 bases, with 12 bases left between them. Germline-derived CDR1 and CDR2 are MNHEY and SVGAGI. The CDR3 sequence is CASSPGRGGYTF. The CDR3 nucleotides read TGTGCCAGCAGTCCTGGTCGAGGGGGCTACACCTTC.

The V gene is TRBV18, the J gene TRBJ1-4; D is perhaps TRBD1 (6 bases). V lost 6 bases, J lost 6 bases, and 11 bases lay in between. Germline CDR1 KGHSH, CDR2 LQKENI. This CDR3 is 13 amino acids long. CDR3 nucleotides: TGTGCCAGCTCTCCGGACAGCTATGAAAAACTGTTTTTT. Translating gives CASSPDSYEKLFF.

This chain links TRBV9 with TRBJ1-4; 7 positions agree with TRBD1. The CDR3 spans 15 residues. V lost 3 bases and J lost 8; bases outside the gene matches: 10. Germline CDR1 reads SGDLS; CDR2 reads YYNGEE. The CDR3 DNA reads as TGTGCCAGCAGCGCCCGACAGGGCCCGGGGGAAAAACTGTTTTTT. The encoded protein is CASSARQGPGEKLFF.

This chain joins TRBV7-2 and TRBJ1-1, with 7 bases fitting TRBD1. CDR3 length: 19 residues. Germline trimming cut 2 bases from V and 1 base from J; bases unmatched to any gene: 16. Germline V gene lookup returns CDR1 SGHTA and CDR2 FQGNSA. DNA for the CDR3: TGTGCCAGCAGCTTACAGATAGACAGGGAGGTTTATAAGAACACTGAAGCTTTCTTT. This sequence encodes CASSLQIDREVYKNTEAFF.

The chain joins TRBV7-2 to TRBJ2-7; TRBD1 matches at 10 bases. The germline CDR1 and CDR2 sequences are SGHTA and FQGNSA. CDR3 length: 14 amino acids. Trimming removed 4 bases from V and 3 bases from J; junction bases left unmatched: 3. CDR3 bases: TGTGCCAGCAGCTCAAGGGACAGGGGCTACGAGCAGTACTTC. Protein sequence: CASSSRDRGYEQYF.

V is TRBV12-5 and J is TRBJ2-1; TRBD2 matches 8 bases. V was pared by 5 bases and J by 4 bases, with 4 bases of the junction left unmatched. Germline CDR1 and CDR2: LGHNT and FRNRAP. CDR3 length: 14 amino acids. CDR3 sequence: CASGTSGGYNEQFF. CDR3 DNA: TGTGCTAGTGGTACTAGCGGAGGTTACAATGAGCAGTTCTTC. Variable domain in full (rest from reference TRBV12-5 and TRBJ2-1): DARVTQTPRHKVTEMGQEVTMRCQPILGHNTVFWYRQTMMQGLELLAYFRNRAPLDDSGMPKDRFSAEMPDATLATLKIQPSEPRDSAVYFCASGTSGGYNEQFFGPGTRLTVL.

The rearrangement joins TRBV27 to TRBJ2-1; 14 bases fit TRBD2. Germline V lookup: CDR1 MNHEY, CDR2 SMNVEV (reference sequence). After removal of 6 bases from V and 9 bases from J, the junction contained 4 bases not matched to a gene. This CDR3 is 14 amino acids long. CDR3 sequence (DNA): TGTGCCAGCAGCAGAGGACTAGCGGGAGGTGAGCAGTTCTTC. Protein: CASSRGLAGGEQFF.

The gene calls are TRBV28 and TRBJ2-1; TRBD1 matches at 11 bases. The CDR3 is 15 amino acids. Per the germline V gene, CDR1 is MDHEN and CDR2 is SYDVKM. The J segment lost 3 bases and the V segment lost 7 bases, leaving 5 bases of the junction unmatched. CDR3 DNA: TGTGCCAGCAACCTGGGGACAGGGGGCTACAATGAGCAGTTCTTC. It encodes CASNLGTGGYNEQFF. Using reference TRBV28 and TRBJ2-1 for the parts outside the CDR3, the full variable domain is DVKVTQSSRYLVKRTGEKVFLECVQDMDHENMFWYRQDPGLGLRLIYFSYDVKMKEKGDIPEGYSVSREKKERFSLILESASTNQTSMYLCASNLGTGGYNEQFFGPGTRLTVL.

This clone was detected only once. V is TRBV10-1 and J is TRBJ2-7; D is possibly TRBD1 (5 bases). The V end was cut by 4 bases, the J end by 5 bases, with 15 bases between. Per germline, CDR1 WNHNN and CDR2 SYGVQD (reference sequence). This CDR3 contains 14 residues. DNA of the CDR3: TGCGCCAGCAGTGCCTTCAGGGAAACTAACGAGCAGTACTTC. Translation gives CASSAFRETNEQYF.

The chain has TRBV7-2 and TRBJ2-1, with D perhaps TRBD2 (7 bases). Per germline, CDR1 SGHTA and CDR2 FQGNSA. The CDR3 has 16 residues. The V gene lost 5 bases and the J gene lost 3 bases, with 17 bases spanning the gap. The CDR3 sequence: CASSQNGGQSYNEQFF. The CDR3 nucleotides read TGTGCCAGCAGCCAAAACGGGGGGCAAAGCTACAATGAGCAGTTCTTC.

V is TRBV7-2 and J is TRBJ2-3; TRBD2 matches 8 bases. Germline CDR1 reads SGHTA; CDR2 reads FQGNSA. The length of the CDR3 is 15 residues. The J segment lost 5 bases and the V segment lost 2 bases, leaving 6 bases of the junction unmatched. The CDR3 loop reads CASSLNPGGVDTQYF. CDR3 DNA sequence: TGTGCCAGCAGCTTAAACCCGGGAGGGGTAGATACGCAGTATTTT.

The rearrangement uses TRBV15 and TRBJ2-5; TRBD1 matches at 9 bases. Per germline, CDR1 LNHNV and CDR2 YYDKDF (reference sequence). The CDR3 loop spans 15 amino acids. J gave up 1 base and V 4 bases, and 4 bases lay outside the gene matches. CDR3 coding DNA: TGTGCCACCAGCACCGGGACAGGGTCCCAAGAGACCCAGTACTTC. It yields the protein CATSTGTGSQETQYF. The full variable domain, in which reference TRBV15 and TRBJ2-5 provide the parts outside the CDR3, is DAMVIQNPRYQVTQFGKPVTLSCSQTLNHNVMYWYQQKSSQAPKLLFHYYDKDFNNEADTPDNFQSRRPNTSFCFLDIRSPGLGDTAMYLCATSTGTGSQETQYFGPGTRLLVL.

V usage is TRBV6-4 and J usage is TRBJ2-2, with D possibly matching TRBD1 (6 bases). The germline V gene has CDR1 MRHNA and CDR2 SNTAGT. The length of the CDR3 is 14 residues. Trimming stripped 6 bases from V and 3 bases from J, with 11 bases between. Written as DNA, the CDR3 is TGTGCCAGCAGACCAGACAGGTACACCGGGGAGCTGTTTTTT. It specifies CASRPDRYTGELFF.

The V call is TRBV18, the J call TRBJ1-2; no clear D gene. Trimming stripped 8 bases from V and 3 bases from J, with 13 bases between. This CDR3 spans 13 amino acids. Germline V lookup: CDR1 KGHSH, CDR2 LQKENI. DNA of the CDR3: TGTGCCAGCCGCCCTCCGGTTCACTATGGCTACACCTTC. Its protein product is CASRPPVHYGYTF.